One sample yielded the 26 T cell receptor beta chains listed below, sequenced in a study of blood T cell repertoires in COVID-19. The table came from immunoSEQ multiplex PCR; TCRdb's copy has only in-frame clones and leaves some out. The table has 300,000 to 350,000 clones, 85% to 90% seen once. The specimen sequenced was PBMCs or T cells enriched from blood (not recorded which). Receptors were obtained from a woman younger than 30 with acute COVID-19.

The chain recombines TRBV7-9 with TRBJ1-1; the D is unclear. From germline, CDR1 is SEHNR and CDR2 FQNEAQ (reference sequence). With 5 bases removed from V and 4 bases from J, the gap between germline ends came to 20 bases. This CDR3 region has 16 residues. Here the CDR3 reads CASSPRPREGSTEAFF. The CDR3 coding sequence is TGTGCCAGCAGCCCGCGCCCTCGGGAAGGGAGCACTGAAGCTTTCTTT.

This clone was observed a single time. The rearrangement joins TRBV11-2 to TRBJ2-3; D remains ambiguous. The length of the CDR3 is 12 residues. The germline V gene encodes CDR1 SGHAT and CDR2 FQNNGV. Trimming cost V 5 bases and J 2 bases, with 5 bases left between them. CDR3: CASSRDTDTQYF. The DNA of the CDR3 is TGTGCCAGCAGCCGCGACACAGATACGCAGTATTTT. Looking up the rest from reference TRBV11-2 and TRBJ2-3 gives the full variable domain: EAGVAQSPRYKIIEKRQSVAFWCNPISGHATLYWYQQILGQGPKLLIQFQNNGVVDDSQLPKDRFSAERLKGVDSTLKIQPAKLEDSAVYLCASSRDTDTQYFGPGTRLTVL.

The chain couples TRBV5-1 to TRBJ2-1, with 11 bases that match TRBD2. CDR3 length: 20 amino acids. Germline CDR1 is SGHRS and CDR2 is YFSETQ. Germline trimming cut 0 bases from V and 0 bases from J; bases unmatched to any gene: 11. CDR3 DNA sequence: TGCGCCAGCAGCTTGGCTTGGGAGACTAGCGGGATGAGCTCCTACAATGAGCAGTTCTTC. This sequence encodes CASSLAWETSGMSSYNEQFF.

V and J are TRBV6-6 and TRBJ1-6, with D unclear. The CDR3 contains 15 residues. Looked up from germline, CDR1 is MNHNY and CDR2 is SVGAGI (reference sequence). V shed 2 bases and J shed 9 bases, with 14 bases lying between them. CDR3: CASSYGGPRISPLHF. CDR3 coding DNA: TGTGCCAGCAGTTACGGAGGGCCAAGAATTTCACCCCTCCACTTT.

This chain connects TRBV19 to TRBJ1-1; D gene unclear. Trimming cost V 9 bases and J 3 bases, with 11 bases left between them. This CDR3 is built from 12 residues. Germline assignment: CDR1 LNHDA and CDR2 SQIVND (reference sequence). CDR3: CASRRADTEAFF. The DNA of the CDR3 is TGTGCCAGCCGGAGGGCGGACACTGAAGCTTTCTTT.

This clone was seen a handful of times. The J gene is TRBJ1-2, the V gene TRBV6-2 or TRBV6-3; possible D gene TRBD1, 6 bases. The germline gives CDR1 MNHEY, CDR2 SVGEGT. This CDR3 has 13 residues. V gave up 4 bases and J gave up 7 bases, with 13 bases separating them. As DNA, the CDR3 is TGTGCCAGCAGTTTTACTCACAGGGCTGGCTACACCTTC. Amino acid sequence: CASSFTHRAGYTF.

This clone was recorded a few times. The chain uses TRBV6-1 and TRBJ1-1, with a weak D call TRBD1 (6 bases). This CDR3 comprises 14 residues. The V and J ends lost 3 bases and 7 bases respectively, with 15 bases between them. Germline V gene data show CDR1 as MNHNS and CDR2 as SASEGT. For the CDR3, the DNA is TGTGCCAGCAGTGATTCGGGGGGCTCAGATGAAGCTTTCTTT. Protein product: CASSDSGGSDEAFF.

This rearrangement joins TRBV19 to TRBJ1-1, with TRBD1 matching over 7 bases. In germline, CDR1 is LNHDA, CDR2 SQIVND (reference sequence). V shed 4 bases, J shed 7 bases, and the junction held 24 bases outside the gene matches. The CDR3 contains 19 residues. CDR3: CASSTPPRMRTGFTREAFF. CDR3 DNA sequence: TGTGCCAGTAGTACCCCCCCACGTATGAGGACAGGCTTCACCCGTGAAGCTTTCTTT. Full variable domain (outside the CDR3, taken from reference TRBV19 and TRBJ1-1): DGGITQSPKYLFRKEGQNVTLSCEQNLNHDAMYWYRQDPGQGLRLIYYSQIVNDFQKGDIAEGYSVSREKKESFPLTVTSAQKNPTAFYLCASSTPPRMRTGFTREAFFGQGTRLTVV.

This rearrangement joins TRBV18 to TRBJ1-5, with D perhaps matching TRBD1 (5 bases). The CDR3 spans 15 residues. V was shortened by 2 bases and J by 0 bases, with 8 bases between the two germline ends. The germline gives CDR1 KGHSH, CDR2 LQKENI. The CDR3 protein is CASSPRGISNQPQHF. The CDR3 nucleotides are TGTGCCAGCTCACCAAGGGGTATTAGCAATCAGCCCCAGCATTTT.

The chain recombines TRBV5-1 with TRBJ1-2; perhaps TRBD1 as D (6 bases). The CDR3 runs 17 residues. Germline loops: CDR1 SGHRS, CDR2 YFSETQ. V was pared by 1 base and J by 2 bases, with 18 bases between. CDR3: CASSLNWAGASNYGYTF. The CDR3 coding sequence is TGCGCCAGCAGCTTGAACTGGGCAGGGGCCTCAAACTATGGCTACACCTTC.

The chain couples TRBV5-1 to TRBJ2-7; D may be TRBD2 (5 bases). This CDR3 region has 13 residues. Germline V lookup: CDR1 SGHRS, CDR2 YFSETQ. The ends were cut back, 3 bases at V and 6 bases at J, with 13 bases in the middle. The CDR3 spells CASSSVRGAEQYF. In DNA, the CDR3 is TGCGCCAGCAGCTCCGTCCGGGGTGCCGAGCAGTACTTC.

This sequence joins TRBV2 and TRBJ1-1; TRBD1 matches 8 bases. The germline CDR1 and CDR2 sequences are SNHLY and FYNNEI. The CDR3 is 13 amino acids. The V gene end was trimmed by 4 bases and the J gene end by 4 bases; junction bases not matched to a gene: 2. CDR3 sequence (DNA): TGTGCCAGCAGTGCGGACAGGGCCACTGAAGCTTTCTTT. This sequence encodes CASSADRATEAFF.

The V and J genes are TRBV29-1 and TRBJ2-7; possibly TRBD2 for D (5 bases). CDR1 is SQVTM and CDR2 is ANQGSEA in the germline V gene. The CDR3 covers 11 residues. The V gene lost 7 bases and the J gene lost 3 bases, with 10 bases spanning the gap. The CDR3 protein is CSAKRGYEQYF. The CDR3 nucleotides read TGCAGCGCGAAACGGGGCTACGAGCAGTACTTC.

The chain has TRBV6-5 and TRBJ1-6; TRBD1 might be the D (6 bases). Germline loops: CDR1 MNHEY, CDR2 SVGAGI. Trimming cost V 2 bases and J 6 bases, with 14 bases left between them. The CDR3 contains 16 residues. CDR3 sequence reads: CASSYRQGGGNSPLHF. The CDR3 nucleotides are TGTGCCAGCAGTTACCGCCAGGGAGGGGGTAATTCACCCCTCCACTTT.

This rearrangement joins TRBV5-1 to TRBJ1-1; 7 bases match TRBD1. Germline V gene lookup returns CDR1 SGHRS and CDR2 YFSETQ. The CDR3 has 14 amino acids. Trimming cost V 6 bases and J 1 base; bases outside gene matches: 6. The CDR3 DNA reads as TGCGCCAGCACCCCACAGGGGACGAACACTGAAGCTTTCTTT. Its translation: CASTPQGTNTEAFF.

This rearrangement joins TRBV30 to TRBJ1-5, with 8 bases matching TRBD1. The germline V gene encodes CDR1 GTSNPN and CDR2 SVGIG (reference sequence). With V trimmed by 4 bases and J by 2 bases, 4 bases remained unmatched. CDR3 length: 14 amino acids. CDR3 in DNA: TGTGCCTGGACAGGGGGCGTCGGCAATCAGCCCCAGCATTTT. Translating gives CAWTGGVGNQPQHF.

V gene TRBV18 combines with J gene TRBJ2-1, with 8 bases aligning to TRBD2. This CDR3 is built from 16 residues. Germline trimming cut 3 bases from V and 9 bases from J; bases unmatched to any gene: 13. Germline CDR1 reads KGHSH; CDR2 reads LQKENI. The CDR3 DNA reads TGTGCCAGCTCACCTAGTTACAGCGGGAGTGTAGGTGAGCAGTTCTTC. Residues: CASSPSYSGSVGEQFF.

The CDR3 DNA sequence: TGTGCCAGTACCCAGGCAGTCGCCAATCGACCCCAGCATTTT. Translating gives CASTQAVANRPQHF. The rearrangement joins TRBV19 to TRBJ1-5; D unresolved. Per the germline V gene, CDR1 is LNHDA and CDR2 is SQIVND (reference sequence). V was trimmed by 7 bases and J by 10 bases, leaving 20 bases between them. This CDR3 has 14 amino acids.

This rearrangement joins TRBV7-2 to TRBJ2-3; 10 bases map to TRBD2. Germline CDR1 and CDR2: SGHTA and FQGNSA. The CDR3 totals 18 residues. J gave up 4 bases and V 1 base, and 11 bases lay outside the gene matches. Here the CDR3 DNA reads TGTGCCAGCAGCTTAGTAGGCAGGAGCGGGGGGGGCGCAGATACGCAGTATTTT. Translating it yields CASSLVGRSGGGADTQYF.

The rearrangement uses TRBV6-2 or TRBV6-3 and TRBJ2-7; 8 bases are a match to TRBD1. Germline lookup yields CDR1 MNHEY and CDR2 SVGEGT. This CDR3 has 15 amino acids. Trimming removed 5 bases from V and 6 bases from J; junction bases left unmatched: 12. The CDR3 region is CASSIPRTGLTEQYF. CDR3 nucleotide sequence: TGTGCCAGCAGTATCCCGCGGACAGGGCTAACCGAGCAGTACTTC.

The chain joins TRBV7-3 to TRBJ2-2, with no clear D. Germline-derived CDR1 and CDR2 are SGHTA and FQGTGA. V lost 1 base, J lost 2 bases, and 8 bases lay in between. The CDR3 loop spans 15 amino acids. The CDR3 loop is CASSLNSINTGELFF. The CDR3 coding sequence is TGTGCCAGCAGCTTAAACTCCATTAACACCGGGGAGCTGTTTTTT.

The CDR3 sequence is CASRAGTGIPGELFF. The DNA of the CDR3 is TGTGCCAGCAGGGCCGGGACAGGGATCCCCGGGGAGCTGTTTTTT. V usage is TRBV2 and J usage is TRBJ2-2; 9 bases match TRBD1. The germline CDR1 and CDR2 sequences are SNHLY and FYNNEI. The CDR3 totals 15 residues. J lost 6 bases, V lost 6 bases, and 8 bases had no gene match.

The genes are TRBV18 and TRBJ1-1; 7 bases are shared with TRBD1. Looked up from germline, CDR1 is KGHSH and CDR2 is LQKENI. The J segment lost 1 base and the V segment lost 8 bases, leaving 10 bases of the junction unmatched. The CDR3 contains 15 residues. CDR3 bases: TGTGCCAGCGCAATTCAACAGGGGCGGAACACTGAAGCTTTCTTT. Protein sequence: CASAIQQGRNTEAFF.

The V call is TRBV6-5, the J call TRBJ1-1; a possible D gene is TRBD1 (5 bases). The germline V gene has CDR1 MNHEY and CDR2 SVGAGI. Deletions cut 5 bases from V and 6 bases from J, with 13 bases between. The CDR3 is made up of 13 amino acids. CDR3 in DNA: TGTGCCAGCAGTCCCGGGGGTGGCGCTGAAGCTTTCTTT. Its translation: CASSPGGGAEAFF.

The genes are TRBV28 and TRBJ2-7; 10 nucleotides match TRBD2. The trim removed 5 bases at V and 3 bases at J, leaving 10 bases unmatched. The germline gives CDR1 MDHEN, CDR2 SYDVKM. This CDR3 region has 16 residues. The CDR3 protein is CASSPPLAGTNYEQYF. The DNA for the CDR3 is TGTGCCAGCAGTCCCCCACTAGCGGGGACCAACTACGAGCAGTACTTC.

The V gene is TRBV29-1, the J gene TRBJ1-1; 7 bases are a match to TRBD1. Germline assignment: CDR1 SQVTM and CDR2 ANQGSEA. Trimming at V came to 5 bases and at J to 1 base, leaving 4 bases not matched to a gene. The CDR3 has 13 residues. The CDR3 is CSVYRGWNTEAFF. CDR3 DNA sequence: TGCAGCGTTTACAGGGGCTGGAACACTGAAGCTTTCTTT.